The 15 T cell receptor beta chains below come from one sample, sequenced in a study of CD8+ T cells in alopecia areata. TCR sequencing used cDNA made by reverse transcription of extracted RNA. Sequenced by immunoSEQ multiplex PCR; TCRdb stores in-frame clones only, minus some. This sample has 270,000 or so clones; 58% occur once, and the top ten carry under 2%. Stated treatment: oral pan-JAK inhibitor, 5-10 mg twice daily. Here the sequenced sample was CD4+ T cells sorted from blood, taken at week 24, from a patient treated with tofacitinib. These receptor sequences come from a human donor with alopecia areata.

V is TRBV4-3 and J is TRBJ2-3; D may be TRBD1 (6 bases). Trimming stripped 0 bases from V and 1 base from J, with 11 bases between. The CDR3 is 16 residues long. From germline, CDR1 is LGHNA and CDR2 YSLEER. The CDR3 DNA sequence: TGCGCCAGCAGCCAAGATGACAGGTTCCGCACAGATACGCAGTATTTT. This encodes CASSQDDRFRTDTQYF.

V and J are TRBV9 and TRBJ1-2; 7 bases are shared with TRBD1. Germline CDR1 reads SGDLS; CDR2 reads YYNGEE. V trimming: 0 bases; J trimming: 4 bases; junction bases outside the gene matches: 3. The CDR3 sequence is 14 residues long. The CDR3 coding sequence is TGTGCCAGCAGCGTAGGAGGGGGCGCCTATGGCTACACCTTC. Protein sequence: CASSVGGGAYGYTF.

This clone was seen once. The chain has TRBV30 and TRBJ1-6; maybe TRBD1 (5 bases). V lost 5 bases, J lost 12 bases, and 11 bases lay in between. The CDR3 contains 11 residues. The germline gives CDR1 GTSNPN, CDR2 SVGIG (reference sequence). Written as DNA, the CDR3 is TGTGCCTGGCCAGACAGTTTACCCCTCCACTTT. Its translation is CAWPDSLPLHF.

The chain joins TRBV5-1 to TRBJ2-7; 8 positions match TRBD1. CDR1 SGHRS and CDR2 YFSETQ come from the germline V gene. CDR3 size: 19 residues. Germline trimming cut 1 base from V and 4 bases from J; bases unmatched to any gene: 19. Here the CDR3 DNA reads TGCGCCAGCAGCTTGTATTTACCGCCGCAGGGGGCTGCACCATACGAGCAGTACTTC. It yields the protein CASSLYLPPQGAAPYEQYF.

The chain has TRBV10-3 and TRBJ2-5; possibly TRBD1 for D (6 bases). The CDR3 covers 13 residues. Germline-derived CDR1 and CDR2 are ENHRY and SYGVKD. V lost 11 bases and J lost 5, with 18 bases in between. The CDR3 region has the DNA TGTGCCTCCCGGCCACTAACAGGGGAGACCCAGTACTTC. Protein product: CASRPLTGETQYF.

J is TRBJ2-2 and V is TRBV9; D not certain. V shed 4 bases and J shed 3 bases, with 13 bases lying between them. The CDR3 covers 15 residues. Germline CDR1 reads SGDLS; CDR2 reads YYNGEE. CDR3 sequence (DNA): TGTGCCAGCAGCCCTGGGCACGGCTACACCGGGGAGCTGTTTTTT. It is translated as CASSPGHGYTGELFF.

This chain's CDR3 is CASSSQGYNSPLHF. CDR3 in DNA: TGCGCCAGCAGTTCGCAGGGCTATAATTCACCCCTCCACTTT. V gene TRBV5-1 combines with J gene TRBJ1-6, with D perhaps matching TRBD1 (5 bases). The germline V and J ends were trimmed by 5 bases and 3 bases, with 9 bases remaining between them. Germline CDR1 SGHRS, CDR2 YFSETQ. There are 14 residues in the CDR3. Full variable domain (remainder filled in from reference TRBV5-1 and TRBJ1-6): KAGVTQTPRYLIKTRGQQVTLSCSPISGHRSVSWYQQTPGQGLQFLFEYFSETQRNKGNFPGRFSGRQFSNSRSEMNVSTLELGDSALYLCASSSQGYNSPLHFGNGTRLTVT.

This clone has more than one count but fewer than ten. The sample holds other DNA sequences that translate to the same CDR3. The V call is TRBV7-8, the J call TRBJ2-2, with D unclear. Trimming left V 4 bases short and J 1 base short, with 4 bases between. This CDR3 is built from 13 residues. Germline V gene data show CDR1 as SGHVS and CDR2 as FQNEAQ. CDR3 bases: TGTGCCAGCAGCTCGAAGAACACCGGGGAGCTGTTTTTT. Its protein product is CASSSKNTGELFF.

The rearrangement joins TRBV14 to TRBJ2-4, with D unresolved. The V gene lost 8 bases and the J gene lost 6 bases, with 11 bases spanning the gap. CDR1 and CDR2 (germline): SGHDN, FVKESK. This CDR3 has 12 residues. This CDR3 reads CASGFSGNIQYF. The CDR3 nucleotides are TGTGCCAGCGGGTTTTCAGGAAACATTCAGTACTTC. Full variable domain (rest looked up from reference TRBV14 and TRBJ2-4): EAGVTQFPSHSVIEKGQTVTLRCDPISGHDNLYWYRRVMGKEIKFLLHFVKESKQDESGMPNNRFLAERTGGTYSTLKVQPAELEDSGVYFCASGFSGNIQYFGAGTRLSVL.

The chain employs TRBV9 and TRBJ2-6; 9 nucleotides agree with TRBD1. The V segment lost 2 bases and the J segment 0 bases; nucleotides outside the gene matches: 3. Germline loops: CDR1 SGDLS, CDR2 YYNGEE. The CDR3 is made up of 17 amino acids. The DNA of the CDR3 is TGTGCCAGCAGCGTGGGACAGGGCCTCTCTGGGGCCAACGTCCTGACTTTC. Amino acid sequence: CASSVGQGLSGANVLTF. The full variable domain, completed using reference TRBV9 and TRBJ2-6, is DSGVTQTPKHLITATGQRVTLRCSPRSGDLSVYWYQQSLDQGLQFLIQYYNGEERAKGNILERFSAQQFPDLHSELNLSSLELGDSALYFCASSVGQGLSGANVLTFGAGSRLTVL.

The chain is built from TRBV10-3 and TRBJ2-5; tentatively, D is TRBD1 (6 bases). The CDR3 loop spans 15 amino acids. Between the trimmed V and J ends, which lost 0 bases and 7 bases, there was a span of 15 bases. Per the germline V gene, CDR1 is ENHRY and CDR2 is SYGVKD. This CDR3 reads CAISESVQGQGTQYF. CDR3 DNA: TGTGCCATCAGTGAGTCGGTACAGGGTCAGGGGACCCAGTACTTC.

This chain uses TRBV27 with TRBJ2-7, with 10 bases lining up with TRBD1. The V gene end was trimmed by 5 bases and the J gene end by 4 bases; junction bases not matched to a gene: 8. The CDR3 runs to 15 residues. Germline CDR1 and CDR2: MNHEY and SMNVEV (reference sequence). CDR3 region: CASSGPGQGKYEQYF. CDR3 nucleotide sequence: TGTGCCAGCAGTGGACCGGGACAGGGGAAGTACGAGCAGTACTTC.

The chain combines TRBV7-2 with TRBJ1-6, with 8 bases lining up with TRBD1. With 3 bases clipped from V and 6 bases from J, the junction kept 4 bases outside the gene matches. Per germline, CDR1 SGHTA and CDR2 FQGNSA. This CDR3 has 15 residues. CDR3 sequence reads: CASSFRDRTNSPLHF. In DNA form, the CDR3 reads TGTGCCAGCAGCTTCCGGGACAGGACTAATTCACCCCTCCACTTT.

Details on this clone: Additional DNA sequences in this sample encode the identical CDR3. The chain employs TRBV9 and TRBJ2-3; D gene uncertain. The V and J ends lost 2 bases and 2 bases respectively, with 3 bases between them. The germline V gene has CDR1 SGDLS and CDR2 YYNGEE. The CDR3 runs 12 residues. The CDR3 loop is CASSVITDTQYF. The CDR3 region has the DNA TGTGCCAGCAGCGTCATCACAGATACGCAGTATTTT. Full variable domain (rest looked up from reference TRBV9 and TRBJ2-3): DSGVTQTPKHLITATGQRVTLRCSPRSGDLSVYWYQQSLDQGLQFLIQYYNGEERAKGNILERFSAQQFPDLHSELNLSSLELGDSALYFCASSVITDTQYFGPGTRLTVL.

V and J are TRBV7-9 and TRBJ1-2; D is ambiguous. The CDR3 consists of 12 residues. Germline V lookup: CDR1 SEHNR, CDR2 FQNEAQ (reference sequence). V lost 1 base and J lost 9, with 9 bases in between. In DNA, the CDR3 is TGTGCCAGCAGCTTAGGACGGCCCCGCTACACCTTC. This gives the protein CASSLGRPRYTF.